What follows describes a single T cell receptor (beta chain). The target antigen is unknown. This specimen comes from a study of T cells in women clearing cervical HPV infection. In the study overall: Blood came at first lesion visit for cases, post-clearance for controls. Cases' blood sampling followed lesion detection by median approximately 150 days (90 to 200). Broader study findings: Combining TCR richness with V gene abundances gave roughly 0.8 AUC.

Profiling relied on immunoSEQ multiplex PCR, and the TCRdb table lists in-frame clones only, not all of them. The data show fewer than 40,000 clones, and the top ten clones hold about 7.7%. All participants had a single incident cervical HPV16 infection, and prevalent HPV16 infections were excluded. The receptor comes from a woman aged 18-70 years with a cervical HPV16 infection that either progressed to CIN3+ or cleared (not recorded which). The sample comprised blood buffy coat.

The covered CDR3 bases are TGTGCCAGCAGTGACCGGTTGGGGGACACCTTTTACGAG. Its translation is CASSDRLGDTFYE. The CDR3 in its entirety is CASSDRLGDTFYEQYF. The genes are TRBV6-4 and TRBJ2-7; tentatively, D is TRBD1 (6 bases). The CDR3 extends 3 residues past the end of the read, so its final part is completed from the germline J gene. The germline CDR1 and CDR2 sequences are MRHNA and SNTAGT. Deletions cut 2 bases from V and 4 bases from J, with 18 bases between. CDR3 length: 16 residues.